This paragraph covers one T cell receptor (beta chain) sequence. This CDR3 is 16 amino acids long. V was trimmed by 6 bases and J by 2 bases, leaving 17 bases between them. The germline V gene has CDR1 MDHEN and CDR2 SYDVKM. Produced via immunoSEQ multiplex PCR; TCRdb's table is partial and in-frame only. The sample holds more than 2,000,000 clones, 85% to 95% seen once. The record originates from a study of shared clonotypes between healthy human individuals. This receptor was identified in a man aged 18 to 29 in good health. Some clones in this sample may be carry-over from other donors' samples. Sequencing was done on a sample of naive CD4+ T cells from PBMCs. As for subset: CD45RA+ positively selected. This chain uses TRBV28 with TRBJ1-3; D gene unclear. The CDR3 bases are TGTGCCAGCAGCCCCCTCTTGGGAACGGCTGGAAACACCATATATTTT. Amino acid sequence: CASSPLLGTAGNTIYF.